A single sample is the source of the 24 T cell receptor beta chains below, sequenced in a study of T cell responses to AZD1222 COVID-19 vaccine. Method: immunoSEQ multiplex PCR; TCRdb's copy keeps in-frame clones and lacks some. Altogether 78,000 or so clones are present, approximately 89% being singletons, with the ten largest covering about 20%. This material consisted of peripheral blood, taken on day 0 of AZD1222 vaccination. The receptors stem from an adult in good health.

The V call is TRBV2, the J call TRBJ2-7; TRBD2 aligns across 9 bases. The CDR3 totals 15 residues. Germline values: CDR1 SNHLY, CDR2 FYNNEI. V was pared by 0 bases and J by 4 bases, with 4 bases of the junction left unmatched. CDR3 sequence: CASSEAPGLAYEQYF. The CDR3 DNA is TGTGCCAGCAGTGAAGCGCCGGGACTAGCATACGAGCAGTACTTC.

This sequence joins TRBV3-1 (or the pseudogene TRBV3-2) and TRBJ1-4; D is unresolved. This CDR3 spans 14 amino acids. Trimming cost V 1 base and J 5 bases, with 8 bases left between them. Looked up from germline, CDR1 is LGHDT and CDR2 is YNNKEL (reference sequence). CDR3 loop: CASSQVGVNEKLFF. In nucleotides, the CDR3 is TGTGCCAGCAGCCAAGTCGGCGTGAATGAAAAACTGTTTTTT.

This chain joins TRBV4-1 and TRBJ1-2; D unresolved. The CDR3 sequence is 15 residues long. Germline values: CDR1 MGHRA, CDR2 YSYEKL. The germline V and J ends were trimmed by 0 bases and 4 bases, with 12 bases remaining between them. The CDR3 DNA sequence: TGCGCCAGCAGCCAAGATCTCGGCGGAAGCTATGGCTACACCTTC. It specifies CASSQDLGGSYGYTF.

This chain links TRBV30 with TRBJ2-3, with 9 positions matching TRBD1. Germline values: CDR1 GTSNPN, CDR2 SVGIG (reference sequence). The trim removed 4 bases at V and 4 bases at J, leaving 3 bases unmatched. This CDR3 region has 13 residues. CDR3 DNA sequence: TGTGCCTGGAACAGGGGGCAGGCAGATACGCAGTATTTT. Residues: CAWNRGQADTQYF.

This chain uses TRBV28 with TRBJ2-1; 7 nucleotides align to TRBD2. The CDR3 is 16 amino acids. Trimming took 2 bases from V and 7 from J; bases not matched to a gene: 11. Germline CDR1 is MDHEN and CDR2 is SYDVKM. For the CDR3, the DNA is TGTGCCAGCAGTTTAAGGGGTCGGACTAGTGCAAATGAGCAGTTCTTC. Amino acids: CASSLRGRTSANEQFF.

V gene TRBV15 combines with J gene TRBJ1-2; D gene unclear. Trimming cost V 0 bases and J 8 bases, with 13 bases left between them. The CDR3 has 14 amino acids. Germline V gives CDR1 LNHNV, CDR2 YYDKDF (reference sequence). As DNA, the CDR3 is TGTGCCACCAGCAGAGATCGTACCCGGGCGGGCTACACCTTC. Translated, it gives CATSRDRTRAGYTF.

The rearrangement joins TRBV29-1 to TRBJ1-2, with unresolved D. Trimming stripped 3 bases from V and 6 bases from J, with 11 bases between. Germline V CDR1 and CDR2: SQVTM, ANQGSEA. The CDR3 is made up of 12 amino acids. CDR3 loop: CSVDWTADGYTF. The CDR3 DNA is TGCAGCGTTGATTGGACGGCCGATGGCTACACCTTC. Variable domain in full (rest from reference TRBV29-1 and TRBJ1-2): SAVISQKPSRDICQRGTSLTIQCQVDSQVTMMFWYRQQPGQSLTLIATANQGSEATYESGFVIDKFPISRPNLTFSTLTVSNMSPEDSSIYLCSVDWTADGYTFGSGTRLTVV.

The V gene is TRBV6-5, the J gene TRBJ1-1; D gene unclear. There are 13 residues in the CDR3. Trimming cost V 2 bases and J 3 bases, with 7 bases left between them. Looked up from germline, CDR1 is MNHEY and CDR2 is SVGAGI. CDR3 sequence: CASSYEADTEAFF. In DNA form, the CDR3 reads TGTGCCAGCAGTTACGAGGCGGACACTGAAGCTTTCTTT.

The J gene is TRBJ2-6, the V gene TRBV3-1 (or the pseudogene TRBV3-2); D uncertain. Between the trimmed V and J ends, which lost 4 bases and 2 bases, there was a span of 9 bases. This CDR3 contains 15 residues. Germline assignment: CDR1 LGHDT and CDR2 YNNKEL (reference sequence). CDR3 loop: CASSPVSAGANVLTF. CDR3 DNA: TGTGCCAGCAGCCCGGTTAGTGCTGGGGCCAACGTCCTGACTTTC.

The chain combines TRBV14 with TRBJ2-3; 12 positions match TRBD2. V lost 1 base to trimming and J lost 2 bases; unmatched junction nucleotides: 13. The CDR3 totals 20 residues. CDR1 and CDR2 (germline): SGHDN, FVKESK. The chain's CDR3 is CASSQGGTSGRPGFTDTQYF. CDR3 nucleotide sequence: TGTGCCAGCAGCCAAGGGGGAACTAGCGGGAGGCCCGGCTTCACAGATACGCAGTATTTT.

The chain joins TRBV5-1 to TRBJ2-2; the D gene is possibly TRBD2 (5 bases). V was shortened by 0 bases and J by 0 bases, with 9 bases between the two germline ends. Germline V gives CDR1 SGHRS, CDR2 YFSETQ. This CDR3 comprises 16 residues. CDR3 DNA: TGCGCCAGCAGCTTGGAGCTAGCTACGAACACCGGGGAGCTGTTTTTT. Translation gives CASSLELATNTGELFF.

J is TRBJ2-7 and V is TRBV10-2; 10 bases line up with TRBD2. The germline V gene encodes CDR1 WSHSY and CDR2 SAAADI. J gave up 3 bases and V 2 bases, and 7 bases lay outside the gene matches. The CDR3 loop spans 16 amino acids. The CDR3 is CASSELPLAGNYEQYF. The CDR3, as DNA: TGCGCCAGCAGTGAGCTCCCACTAGCGGGAAACTACGAGCAGTACTTC.

The V and J genes are TRBV27 and TRBJ1-1; tentative D call: TRBD1 (6 bases). Germline CDR1 MNHEY, CDR2 SMNVEV (reference sequence). The V end was cut by 5 bases, the J end by 1 base, with 14 bases between. This CDR3 is 15 amino acids long. The CDR3 DNA is TGTGCCAGCAGTCCTTCCTTACAGGGGAACACTGAAGCTTTCTTT. Translated: CASSPSLQGNTEAFF.

The chain recombines TRBV7-2 with TRBJ1-5; the D is unclear. The CDR3 runs to 14 residues. The germline gives CDR1 SGHTA, CDR2 FQGNSA. Trimming left V 5 bases short and J 1 base short, with 9 bases between. In nucleotides, the CDR3 is TGTGCCAGCAGCCAAGCCGGCAGCAATCAGCCCCAGCATTTT. Translation gives CASSQAGSNQPQHF.

The rearrangement uses TRBV7-9 and TRBJ2-6; 11 nucleotides line up with TRBD1. The CDR3 loop spans 19 amino acids. CDR1 and CDR2 from the germline V gene are SEHNR and FQNEAQ (reference sequence). V shed 5 bases, J shed 2 bases, and the junction held 11 bases outside the gene matches. The CDR3 sequence: CASSHYNRTGGTGANVLTF. The CDR3, as DNA: TGTGCCAGCAGCCATTATAACAGGACAGGGGGCACTGGGGCCAACGTCCTGACTTTC.

The chain has TRBV7-2 and TRBJ1-5; no reliable D call. CDR1 SGHTA and CDR2 FQGNSA come from the germline V gene. The V end was cut by 0 bases, the J end by 7 bases, with 13 bases between. This CDR3 comprises 15 residues. The DNA for the CDR3 is TGTGCCAGCAGCTTAGCGATCGGAGGTAGCCAGCCCCAGCATTTT. Its translation is CASSLAIGGSQPQHF.

The CDR3 bases are TGTGCCAGCAGCCGGGGACTAGAGGAAAAACTGTTTTTT. It codes for CASSRGLEEKLFF. V usage is TRBV3-1 (or the pseudogene TRBV3-2) and J usage is TRBJ1-4; perhaps TRBD1 as D (5 bases). From germline, CDR1 is LGHDT and CDR2 YNNKEL (reference sequence). V was cut by 4 bases and J by 8 bases, with 11 bases left in between. The CDR3 covers 13 residues.

Here the CDR3 DNA reads TGTGCCAGCAGCGTAGATCCGGTCTCTGGAAACACCATATATTTT. Amino acid sequence: CASSVDPVSGNTIYF. The chain is built from TRBV9 and TRBJ1-3; the D is unclear. Germline CDR1 and CDR2: SGDLS and YYNGEE. Trimming pared 0 bases from V and 0 bases from J, leaving 7 bases between. This CDR3 has 15 residues.

Written as DNA, the CDR3 is TGCGCCAGCAGTGCACAGGGGGATGTTGAGCAGTTCTTC. Protein: CASSAQGDVEQFF. The chain combines TRBV10-1 with TRBJ2-1; 8 nucleotides match TRBD1. V shed 4 bases and J 9 bases; nucleotides not matched to a gene: 5. The CDR3 extends over 13 amino acids. In germline, CDR1 is WNHNN, CDR2 SYGVQD (reference sequence).

V gene TRBV4-1 combines with J gene TRBJ2-7, with D unresolved. The CDR3 contains 14 residues. The V gene lost 0 bases and the J gene lost 5 bases, with 11 bases spanning the gap. Germline values: CDR1 MGHRA, CDR2 YSYEKL. CDR3 nucleotide sequence: TGCGCCAGCAGCCAAGATCCCTACCGTCACGAGCAGTACTTC. It specifies CASSQDPYRHEQYF.

This chain connects TRBV2 to TRBJ2-6, with 8 bases that match TRBD2. Germline V gene sequence: CDR1 SNHLY, CDR2 FYNNEI. This CDR3 is built from 16 residues. With 7 bases clipped from V and 0 bases from J, the junction kept 5 bases outside the gene matches. CDR3 in amino acids: CASTGGGRSGANVLTF. The CDR3 nucleotides read TGTGCCAGCACCGGGGGGGGGCGCTCTGGGGCCAACGTCCTGACTTTC.

This chain links TRBV20-1 with TRBJ2-3; maybe TRBD1 (5 bases). V lost 6 bases and J lost 6, with 10 bases in between. The CDR3 runs to 11 residues. Germline values: CDR1 DFQATT, CDR2 SNEGSKA (reference sequence). The CDR3 loop is CSARQPDTQYF. CDR3 DNA: TGCAGTGCGAGACAGCCGGATACGCAGTATTTT.

This sequence joins TRBV3-1 (or the pseudogene TRBV3-2) and TRBJ2-1; unclear D gene. CDR1 is LGHDT, CDR2 YNNKEL, per germline (reference sequence). The V gene lost 1 base and the J gene lost 4 bases, with 11 bases spanning the gap. The CDR3 covers 15 residues. The CDR3 loop is CASSQAPGPYNEQFF. The DNA for the CDR3 is TGTGCCAGCAGCCAAGCCCCCGGGCCTTACAATGAGCAGTTCTTC.

The chain carries TRBV7-8 and TRBJ1-4, with 10 bases lining up with TRBD1. CDR1 and CDR2 (germline): SGHVS, FQNEAQ. CDR3 length: 14 residues. Unmatched junction bases numbered 5, after V lost 5 bases and J lost 8 bases. The CDR3 DNA reads as TGTGCCAGCAGCAGCGGGACAGGGGCAGAAAAACTGTTTTTT. Protein product: CASSSGTGAEKLFF.